This is a list of T cell receptor beta chains from one sample in a study of shared clonotypes between healthy human individuals. Some clones are missing from TCRdb's copy, which holds only in-frame ones; the method was immunoSEQ multiplex PCR. Among about 1 million clones listed, 65% to 75% were seen once. Sequenced sample: memory CD4+ T cells sorted from blood. All receptors derive from a man younger than 30 in good health. Each CDR3 is given with its conserved first and last residue. D genes are given only for firm matches. The size of a clone is reported for some rows only, either as once, few or many, or as a class for expanded clones.

v_gene	len	d_gene	j_gene	abundance	CDR3aa	CDR3nt
TRBV7-2	15	TRBD1	TRBJ2-1	few	CASSSGQGVYNEQFF	TGTGCCAGCAGCAGCGGACAGGGAGTTTACAATGAGCAGTTCTTC
TRBV5-4	15	NA	TRBJ2-1	NA	CATSSATGSYNEQFF	TGTGCCACCAGTAGTGCCACCGGCTCCTACAATGAGCAGTTCTTC
TRBV10-3	14	NA	TRBJ2-5	few	CAIGSQETQETQYF	TGTGCCATCGGATCTCAAGAAACGCAAGAGACCCAGTACTTC
TRBV7-2	16	TRBD2	TRBJ2-5	NA	CASSLTPSGGQETQYF	TGTGCCAGCAGCTTAACGCCTAGCGGGGGGCAAGAGACCCAGTACTTC
TRBV6-6	15	NA	TRBJ2-7	NA	CASSFTLTGSYEQYF	TGTGCCAGCAGTTTTACGTTAACAGGGTCCTACGAGCAGTACTTC
TRBV7-2	16	TRBD1	TRBJ1-1	few	CASSPGQGRQNTEAFF	TGTGCCAGCAGCCCGGGACAGGGGAGACAGAACACTGAAGCTTTCTTT
TRBV11-2	17	NA	TRBJ1-2	few	CASSLDFATAPNYGYTF	TGTGCCAGCAGCTTAGATTTCGCTACCGCCCCTAACTATGGCTACACCTTC
TRBV4-3	15	NA	TRBJ1-2	NA	CASSQDSGRAGGYTF	TGCGCCAGCAGCCAAGATAGTGGAAGGGCGGGAGGCTACACCTTC
TRBV7-8	13	NA	TRBJ1-2	NA	CASSPGEGGGYTF	TGTGCCAGCAGCCCAGGGGAGGGGGGAGGCTACACCTTC
TRBV19	15	TRBD1	TRBJ2-3	NA	CASSRTGSYTDTQYF	TGTGCCAGTAGTAGGACAGGGTCCTACACAGATACGCAGTATTTT
TRBV5-1	14	NA	TRBJ1-2	NA	CASSLVPESGGYTF	TGCGCCAGCAGCTTGGTCCCGGAATCGGGAGGCTACACCTTC
TRBV5-8	14	NA	TRBJ2-5	once	CASSLGPGVKTQYF	TGTGCCAGCAGCTTAGGGCCCGGGGTGAAGACCCAGTACTTC
TRBV7-8	15	NA	TRBJ1-5	NA	CASSLSLASNQPQHF	TGTGCCAGCAGCTTGTCATTGGCCAGCAATCAGCCCCAGCATTTT
TRBV19	14	NA	TRBJ1-4	NA	CAGSSGKANEKLFF	TGTGCCGGATCCTCAGGGAAGGCTAATGAAAAACTGTTTTTT
TRBV11-2	16	TRBD2	TRBJ2-1	NA	CASSYKPLAAYNEQFF	TGTGCCAGCAGCTATAAGCCCCTAGCGGCTTACAATGAGCAGTTCTTC
TRBV30	13	NA	TRBJ2-5	NA	CASRDPNQETQYF	TGTGCCAGCCGGGACCCCAACCAAGAGACCCAGTACTTC
TRBV7-8	14	TRBD2	TRBJ2-5	NA	CASSQREGRETQYF	TGTGCCAGCAGTCAGCGGGAGGGCCGAGAGACCCAGTACTTC
TRBV21-1	16	NA	TRBJ1-2	NA	CASSKGKRTLDYGYTF	TGTGCCAGCAGCAAAGGGAAACGGACACTAGACTATGGCTACACCTTC
TRBV10-3	13	NA	TRBJ2-2	many	CAASRVRTGELFF	TGTGCCGCCTCTCGGGTTCGTACCGGGGAGCTGTTTTTT
TRBV6-5	11	NA	TRBJ2-5	NA	CASSYMETQYF	TGTGCCAGCAGTTATATGGAGACCCAGTACTTC
TRBV30	18	NA	TRBJ2-3	NA	CAWSAKRAGYGRADTQYF	TGTGCCTGGAGTGCCAAGAGAGCAGGGTACGGGAGAGCAGATACGCAGTATTTT
TRBV2	15	NA	TRBJ2-3	NA	CASSPFGGSTDTQYF	TGTGCCAGCAGCCCCTTTGGGGGGAGCACAGATACGCAGTATTTT
TRBV30	12	NA	TRBJ1-2	few	CAWNWQGSGYTF	TGTGCCTGGAACTGGCAGGGGTCGGGCTACACCTTC
TRBV2	14	TRBD1	TRBJ1-1	few	CASSRQGLNTEAFF	TGTGCCAGCAGTAGACAGGGCCTGAACACTGAAGCTTTCTTT
TRBV2	13	TRBD1	TRBJ1-4	NA	CASSGQGPEKLFF	TGTGCCAGCAGTGGACAGGGCCCTGAAAAACTGTTTTTT
TRBV19	12	NA	TRBJ1-1	few	CASKSARTEAFF	TGTGCCAGTAAATCAGCCCGCACTGAAGCTTTCTTT
TRBV13	14	TRBD1	TRBJ1-2	NA	CASSPSTGLYGYTF	TGTGCCAGCAGCCCCTCGACAGGGCTCTATGGCTACACCTTC
TRBV9	15	NA	TRBJ2-1	NA	CASSVLDASYNEQFF	TGTGCCAGCAGCGTACTAGATGCCTCCTACAATGAGCAGTTCTTC
TRBV28	15	NA	TRBJ1-6	NA	CASTSAQTNNSPLHF	TGTGCCAGCACCTCAGCCCAGACGAATAATTCACCCCTCCACTTT
TRBV30	13	TRBD1	TRBJ1-1	NA	CAWTGQVNTEAFF	TGTGCCTGGACGGGACAGGTAAACACTGAAGCTTTCTTT
TRBV6-5	12	NA	TRBJ1-2	few	CASSREGLGYTF	TGTGCCAGCAGCCGGGAGGGATTAGGCTACACCTTC
TRBV5-1	18	NA	TRBJ2-6	NA	CASSSLQGLSSGANVLTF	TGCGCCAGCAGCTCGTTACAGGGCCTCAGCTCTGGGGCCAACGTCCTGACTTTC
TRBV2	17	TRBD2	TRBJ2-7	NA	CASRRIAGGTSSYEQYF	TGTGCCAGCAGGCGCATAGCGGGGGGCACAAGCTCCTACGAGCAGTACTTC
TRBV6-5	11	NA	TRBJ2-5	NA	CASSYGPTQYF	TGTGCCAGCAGTTACGGCCCCACCCAGTACTTC
TRBV5-4	16	NA	TRBJ2-1	NA	CASSTLGGLTYNEQFF	TGTGCCAGCAGCACACTCGGGGGCCTCACCTACAATGAGCAGTTCTTC
TRBV19	18	TRBD1	TRBJ1-1	few	CASFQAGTGDRKNTEAFF	TGTGCCAGTTTTCAAGCCGGGACAGGGGACAGAAAGAACACTGAAGCTTTCTTT
TRBV28	15	NA	TRBJ2-1	NA	CASSGGNYSYNEQFF	TGTGCCAGCAGTGGAGGTAATTACTCCTACAATGAGCAGTTCTTC
TRBV5-6	16	TRBD1	TRBJ1-3	once	CASSSYRGQTGNTIYF	TGTGCCAGCAGCTCGTACAGGGGGCAAACTGGAAACACCATATATTTT
TRBV7-8	14	NA	TRBJ1-1	once	CASSLGVSNTEAFF	TGTGCCAGCAGCTTAGGGGTTTCGAACACTGAAGCTTTCTTT
TRBV5-1	17	TRBD2	TRBJ2-3	NA	CASSLSTSGRALDTQYF	TGCGCCAGCAGCTTGTCGACTAGCGGGAGGGCCCTAGATACGCAGTATTTT
TRBV7-3	13	NA	TRBJ1-1	NA	CASSSNVNTEAFF	TGTGCCAGCAGCTCTAATGTGAACACTGAAGCTTTCTTT
TRBV30	15	NA	TRBJ1-2	NA	CAWSVPWTANYGYTF	TGTGCCTGGAGTGTCCCTTGGACAGCTAACTATGGCTACACCTTC
TRBV11-2	13	NA	TRBJ2-5	NA	CASSYPKGETQYF	TGTGCCAGCAGCTACCCAAAAGGAGAGACCCAGTACTTC
TRBV6-1	12	NA	TRBJ2-2	few	CASREGTGELFF	TGTGCCAGCAGGGAGGGGACCGGGGAGCTGTTTTTT
TRBV5-4	13	NA	TRBJ2-5	NA	CATGGRGAETQYF	TGTGCCACCGGGGGTCGGGGAGCAGAGACCCAGTACTTC
TRBV19	15	TRBD2	TRBJ2-3	NA	CASSIIAGGTDTQYF	TGTGCCAGTAGTATAATAGCGGGAGGCACAGATACGCAGTATTTT
TRBV28	14	TRBD1	TRBJ2-7	NA	CASSPGQGEYEQYF	TGTGCCAGCAGTCCCGGACAGGGAGAGTACGAGCAGTACTTC
TRBV29-1	13	NA	TRBJ1-2	once	CSVEVAPNYGYTF	TGCAGCGTTGAAGTCGCCCCTAACTATGGCTACACCTTC
TRBV11-2	16	NA	TRBJ2-3	NA	CASSLRPGLSTDTQYF	TGTGCCAGCAGCCTCAGACCAGGGTTAAGCACAGATACGCAGTATTTT
TRBV5-6	14	TRBD2	TRBJ2-5	NA	CASSLGSGGETQYF	TGTGCCAGCAGCTTGGGTAGCGGGGGTGAGACCCAGTACTTC
TRBV6-1	19	NA	TRBJ2-7	few	CASSEGFRQGRNPLYEQYF	TGTGCCAGCAGTGAAGGATTTCGTCAGGGTCGCAATCCCCTCTACGAGCAGTACTTC
TRBV5-4	14	NA	TRBJ1-4	few	CASSHFATNEKLFF	TGTGCCAGCAGCCACTTTGCAACTAATGAAAAACTGTTTTTT
TRBV11-2	15	NA	TRBJ1-4	NA	CASSLEPGVNEKLFF	TGTGCCAGCAGCTTAGAACCAGGGGTGAATGAAAAACTGTTTTTT
TRBV7-2	17	TRBD1	TRBJ1-1	NA	CASSLARTGAKDTEAFF	TGTGCCAGCAGCTTAGCGCGGACAGGGGCAAAGGACACTGAAGCTTTCTTT